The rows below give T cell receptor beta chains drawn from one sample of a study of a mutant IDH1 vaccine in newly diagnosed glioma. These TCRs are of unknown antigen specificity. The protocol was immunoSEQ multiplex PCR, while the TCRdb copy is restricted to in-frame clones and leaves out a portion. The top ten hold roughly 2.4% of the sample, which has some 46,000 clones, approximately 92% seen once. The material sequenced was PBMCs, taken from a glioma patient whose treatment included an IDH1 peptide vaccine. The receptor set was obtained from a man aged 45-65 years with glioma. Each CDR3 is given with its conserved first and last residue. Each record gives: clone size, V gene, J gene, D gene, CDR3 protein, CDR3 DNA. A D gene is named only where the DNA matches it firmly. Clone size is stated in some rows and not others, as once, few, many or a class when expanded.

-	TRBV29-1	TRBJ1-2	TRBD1	CSVADRTGRGYGYTF	TGCAGCGTGGCCGACAGGACAGGGCGAGGCTATGGCTACACCTTC
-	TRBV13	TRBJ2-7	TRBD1	CASSWRQGFHEQYF	TGTGCCAGCAGCTGGAGACAGGGTTTCCACGAGCAGTACTTC
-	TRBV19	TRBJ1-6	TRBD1	CASSSRDRSSYNSPLHF	TGTGCCAGTAGTAGCCGGGACAGGAGCTCCTATAATTCACCCCTCCACTTT
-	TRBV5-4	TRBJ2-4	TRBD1	CASSLDRAKNIQYF	TGTGCCAGCAGCCTTGACAGGGCTAAAAACATTCAGTACTTC
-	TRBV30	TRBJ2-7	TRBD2	CAWNRGGRIAYEQYF	TGTGCCTGGAATCGGGGCGGGAGGATCGCCTACGAGCAGTACTTC
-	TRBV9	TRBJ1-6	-	CASTKGDRSPLHF	TGTGCCAGCACAAAAGGGGATAGATCACCCCTCCACTTT
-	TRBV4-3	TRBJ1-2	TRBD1	CASSQDGGTGPKYGYTF	TGCGCCAGCAGCCAAGATGGGGGGACAGGACCAAAATATGGCTACACCTTC
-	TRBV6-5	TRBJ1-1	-	CASSYSENTEAFF	TGTGCCAGCAGCTATAGTGAGAACACTGAAGCTTTCTTT
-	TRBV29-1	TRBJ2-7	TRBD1	CSAGWTGGTYEQYF	TGCAGCGCTGGATGGACAGGGGGGACCTACGAGCAGTACTTC
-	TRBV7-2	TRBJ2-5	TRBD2	CASSLWLAGQETQYF	TGTGCCAGCAGCCTTTGGCTAGCGGGACAAGAGACCCAGTACTTC
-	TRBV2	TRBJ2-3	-	CASLAPGASTDTQYF	TGTGCCAGCCTCGCTCCGGGTGCTAGCACAGATACGCAGTATTTT
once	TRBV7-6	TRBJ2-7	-	CASSPRGQLYEQYF	TGTGCCAGCAGCCCACGGGGGCAGTTGTACGAGCAGTACTTC
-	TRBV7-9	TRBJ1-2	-	CASSSSGGRIYYGYTF	TGTGCCAGCAGCTCAAGTGGGGGGCGCATCTACTATGGCTACACCTTC
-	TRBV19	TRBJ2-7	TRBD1	CASKRRDSNYEQYF	TGTGCCAGTAAGCGCCGGGACAGCAACTACGAGCAGTACTTC
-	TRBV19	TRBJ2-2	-	CASSIANTGELFF	TGTGCCAGTAGTATAGCCAACACCGGGGAGCTGTTTTTT
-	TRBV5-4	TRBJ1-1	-	CASSLPGVKADTEAFF	TGTGCCAGCAGCTTACCGGGAGTAAAAGCGGACACTGAAGCTTTCTTT
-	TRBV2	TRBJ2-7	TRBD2	CAWTSSYEQYF	TGTGCCTGGACTAGTTCCTACGAGCAGTACTTC
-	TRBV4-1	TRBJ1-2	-	CASSQGSGDFYGYTF	TGCGCCAGCAGCCAAGGGTCAGGGGACTTTTATGGCTACACCTTC
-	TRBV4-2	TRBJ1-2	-	CASSPRDGNYGYTF	TGTGCCAGCAGCCCCCGGGACGGGAACTATGGCTACACCTTC
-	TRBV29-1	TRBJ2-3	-	CSVEGEYYTDTQYF	TGCAGCGTTGAGGGAGAGTATTACACAGATACGCAGTATTTT
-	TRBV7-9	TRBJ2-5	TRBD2	CASSLASGEETQYF	TGTGCCAGCAGCTTAGCAAGCGGGGAAGAGACCCAGTACTTC
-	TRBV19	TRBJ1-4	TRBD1	CASSNTGEYEKLFF	TGTGCCAGTAGTAACACAGGGGAGTATGAAAAACTGTTTTTT
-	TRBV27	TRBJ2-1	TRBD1	CASSLFGTGGNNEQFF	TGTGCCAGCAGTTTATTCGGGACAGGGGGCAACAATGAGCAGTTCTTC
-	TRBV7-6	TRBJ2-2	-	CASSVDAPANTGELFF	TGTGCCAGCAGCGTGGACGCACCCGCGAACACCGGGGAGCTGTTTTTT
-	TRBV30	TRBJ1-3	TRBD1	CAWRRDRSGNTIYF	TGTGCCTGGAGGAGGGACAGATCTGGAAACACCATATATTTT
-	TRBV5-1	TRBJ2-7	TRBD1	CASKLAGTGIYEQYF	TGCGCCAGCAAACTCGCCGGGACAGGGATCTACGAGCAGTACTTC
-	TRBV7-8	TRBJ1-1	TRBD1	CASSRGQGSTEAFF	TGTGCCAGCAGCCGTGGACAGGGGAGCACTGAAGCTTTCTTT
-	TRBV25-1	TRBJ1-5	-	CASSALGVPQPQHF	TGTGCCAGCAGTGCCCTCGGGGTACCCCAGCCCCAGCATTTT
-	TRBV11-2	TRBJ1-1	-	CASSLTTDGGGGAFF	TGTGCCAGCAGCTTAACGACGGACGGAGGCGGTGGAGCTTTCTTT
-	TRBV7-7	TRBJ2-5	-	CASSSGRRYQETQYF	TGTGCTAGCAGCTCCGGACGGAGGTACCAAGAGACCCAGTACTTC
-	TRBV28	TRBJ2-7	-	CASSELIPAYEQYF	TGTGCCAGCAGCGAGTTAATCCCTGCCTACGAGCAGTACTTC
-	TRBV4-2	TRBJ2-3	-	CASSQDAHTDTQYF	TGTGCCAGCAGCCAAGATGCTCACACAGATACGCAGTATTTT
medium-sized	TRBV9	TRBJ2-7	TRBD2	CASSVSSGTSGYEQYF	TGTGCCAGCAGCGTCTCATCCGGGACTAGCGGCTACGAGCAGTACTTC
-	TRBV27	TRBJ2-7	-	CASSLSPRGSYEQYF	TGTGCCAGCAGTCTTTCTCCTCGTGGCTCCTACGAGCAGTACTTC
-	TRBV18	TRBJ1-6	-	CASSTRDSPLHF	TGTGCCAGCTCAACCCGGGATTCACCCCTCCACTTT
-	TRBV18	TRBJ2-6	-	CASSPRDNHHSGANVLTF	TGTGCCAGCTCACCTCGGGACAACCACCACTCTGGGGCCAACGTCCTGACTTTC